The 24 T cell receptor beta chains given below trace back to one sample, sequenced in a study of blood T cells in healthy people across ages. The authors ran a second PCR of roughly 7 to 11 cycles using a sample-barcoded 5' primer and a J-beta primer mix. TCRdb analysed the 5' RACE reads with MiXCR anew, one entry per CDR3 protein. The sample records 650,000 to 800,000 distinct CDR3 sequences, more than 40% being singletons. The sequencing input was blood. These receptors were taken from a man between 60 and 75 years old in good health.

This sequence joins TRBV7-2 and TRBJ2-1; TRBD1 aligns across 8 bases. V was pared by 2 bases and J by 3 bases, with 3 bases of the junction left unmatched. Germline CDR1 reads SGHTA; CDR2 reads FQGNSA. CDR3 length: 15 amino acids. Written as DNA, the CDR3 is TGTGCCAGCAGCTTACAGGGGGCGCGCTACAATGAGCAGTTCTTC. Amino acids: CASSLQGARYNEQFF.

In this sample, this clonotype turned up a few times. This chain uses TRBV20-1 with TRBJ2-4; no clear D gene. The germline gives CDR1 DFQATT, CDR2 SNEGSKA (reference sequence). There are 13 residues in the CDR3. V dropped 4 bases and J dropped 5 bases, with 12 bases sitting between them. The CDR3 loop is CSAILDRENIQYF. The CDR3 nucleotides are TGCAGTGCTATTTTGGACCGTGAAAACATTCAGTACTTC.

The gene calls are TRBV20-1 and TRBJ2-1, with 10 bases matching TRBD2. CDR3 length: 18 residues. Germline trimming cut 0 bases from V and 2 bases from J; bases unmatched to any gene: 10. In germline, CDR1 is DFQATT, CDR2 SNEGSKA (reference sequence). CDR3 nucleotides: TGCAGTGCTAGAGATACCAGCGGGGGGGCCGTCGCCTACAATGAGCAGTTCTTC. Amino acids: CSARDTSGGAVAYNEQFF.

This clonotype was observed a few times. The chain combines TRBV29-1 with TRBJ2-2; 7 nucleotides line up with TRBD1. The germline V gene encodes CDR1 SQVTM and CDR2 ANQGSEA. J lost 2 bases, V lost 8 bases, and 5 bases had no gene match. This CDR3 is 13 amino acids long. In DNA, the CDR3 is TGCAGCTTCGGGACAGTCAACACCGGGGAGCTGTTTTTT. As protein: CSFGTVNTGELFF.

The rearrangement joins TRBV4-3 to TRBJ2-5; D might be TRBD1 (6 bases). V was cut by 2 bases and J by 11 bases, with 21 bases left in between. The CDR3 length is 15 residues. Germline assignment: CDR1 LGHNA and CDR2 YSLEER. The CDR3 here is CASSQTGSGVDEQYF. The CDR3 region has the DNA TGCGCCAGCAGCCAAACAGGGAGTGGGGTTGATGAGCAGTACTTC.

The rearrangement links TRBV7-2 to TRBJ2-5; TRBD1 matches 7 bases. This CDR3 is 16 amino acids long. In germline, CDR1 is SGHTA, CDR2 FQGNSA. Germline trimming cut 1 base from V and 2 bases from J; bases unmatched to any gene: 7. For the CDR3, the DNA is TGTGCCAGCAGCTTAGGGCGGACAGGAAGACAAGAGACCCAGTACTTC. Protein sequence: CASSLGRTGRQETQYF.

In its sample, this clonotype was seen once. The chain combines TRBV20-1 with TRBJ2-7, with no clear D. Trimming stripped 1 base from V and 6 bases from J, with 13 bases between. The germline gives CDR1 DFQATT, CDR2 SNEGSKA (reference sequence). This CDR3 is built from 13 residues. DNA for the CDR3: TGCAGTGCTAGAGGTCTAGACCTGGTCGAGCAGTACTTC. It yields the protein CSARGLDLVEQYF.

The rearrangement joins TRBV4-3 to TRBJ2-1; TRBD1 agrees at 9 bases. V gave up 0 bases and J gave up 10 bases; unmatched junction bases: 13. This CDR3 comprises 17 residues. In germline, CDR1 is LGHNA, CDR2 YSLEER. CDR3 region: CASSQERLGTGHYEQFF. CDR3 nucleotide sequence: TGCGCCAGCAGCCAAGAGAGACTTGGGACAGGGCACTACGAGCAGTTCTTC.

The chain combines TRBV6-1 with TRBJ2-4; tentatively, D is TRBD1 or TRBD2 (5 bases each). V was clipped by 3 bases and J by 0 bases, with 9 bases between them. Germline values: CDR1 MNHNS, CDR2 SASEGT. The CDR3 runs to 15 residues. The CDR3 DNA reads TGTGCCAGCAGTGATGAGGGGTTAGCCAAAAACATTCAGTACTTC. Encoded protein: CASSDEGLAKNIQYF.

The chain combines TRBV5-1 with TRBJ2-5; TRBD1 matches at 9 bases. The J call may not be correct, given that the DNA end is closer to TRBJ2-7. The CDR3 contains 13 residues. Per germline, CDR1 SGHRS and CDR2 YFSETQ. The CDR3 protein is CASGTGTGFEQYF. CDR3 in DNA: TGCGCCAGCGGAACCGGGACAGGGTTCGAGCAGTACTTC.

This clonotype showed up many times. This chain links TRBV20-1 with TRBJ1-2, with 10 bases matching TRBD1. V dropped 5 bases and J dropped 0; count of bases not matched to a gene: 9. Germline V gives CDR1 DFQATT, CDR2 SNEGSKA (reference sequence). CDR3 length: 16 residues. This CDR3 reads CSASLGQGDTNYGYTF. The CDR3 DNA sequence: TGCAGTGCTTCCCTCGGACAGGGGGACACTAACTATGGCTACACCTTC.

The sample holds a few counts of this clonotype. The CDR3 bases are TGTGCCAGCAGCCGAATACTAGCGGGGTTTTCAGATACGCAGTATTTT. It codes for CASSRILAGFSDTQYF. This sequence joins TRBV7-2 and TRBJ2-3, with TRBD2 matching over 10 bases. Trimming took 5 bases from V and 4 from J; bases not matched to a gene: 9. Germline CDR1 and CDR2: SGHTA and FQGNSA. The CDR3 sequence is 16 residues long.

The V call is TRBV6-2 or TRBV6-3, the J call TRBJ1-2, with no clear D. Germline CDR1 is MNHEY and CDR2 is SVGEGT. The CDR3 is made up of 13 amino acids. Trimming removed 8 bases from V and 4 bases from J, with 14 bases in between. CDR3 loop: CASRPPAPYGYTF. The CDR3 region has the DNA TGTGCCAGCCGACCGCCAGCCCCCTATGGCTACACCTTC.

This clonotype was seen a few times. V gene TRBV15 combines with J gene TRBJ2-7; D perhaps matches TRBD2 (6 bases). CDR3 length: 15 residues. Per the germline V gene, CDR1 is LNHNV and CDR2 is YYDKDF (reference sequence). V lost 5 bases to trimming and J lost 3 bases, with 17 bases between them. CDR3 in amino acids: CATSRGGNKFYEQYF. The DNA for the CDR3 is TGTGCCACCAGCCGGGGCGGGAACAAATTCTACGAGCAGTACTTC. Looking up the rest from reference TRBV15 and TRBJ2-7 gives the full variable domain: DAMVIQNPRYQVTQFGKPVTLSCSQTLNHNVMYWYQQKSSQAPKLLFHYYDKDFNNEADTPDNFQSRRPNTSFCFLDIRSPGLGDTAMYLCATSRGGNKFYEQYFGPGTRLTVT.

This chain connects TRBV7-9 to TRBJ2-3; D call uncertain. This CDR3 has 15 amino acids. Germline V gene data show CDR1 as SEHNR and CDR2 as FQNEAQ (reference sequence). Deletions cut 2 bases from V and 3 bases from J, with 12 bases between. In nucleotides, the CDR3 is TGTGCCAGCAGCTTACCAGCTCAAGGTACAGATACGCAGTATTTT. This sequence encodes CASSLPAQGTDTQYF.

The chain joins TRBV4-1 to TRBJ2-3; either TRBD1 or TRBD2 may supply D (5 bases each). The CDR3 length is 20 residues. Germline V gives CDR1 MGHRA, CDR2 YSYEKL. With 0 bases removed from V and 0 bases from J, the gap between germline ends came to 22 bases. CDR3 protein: CASSQDLGVLGSLSTDTQYF. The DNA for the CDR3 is TGCGCCAGCAGCCAAGATCTGGGGGTGCTAGGCTCATTGAGCACAGATACGCAGTATTTT.

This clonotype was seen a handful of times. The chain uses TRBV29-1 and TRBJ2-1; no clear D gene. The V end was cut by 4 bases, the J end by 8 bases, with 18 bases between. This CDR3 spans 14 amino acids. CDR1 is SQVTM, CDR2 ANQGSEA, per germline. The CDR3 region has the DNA TGCAGCGTTGCGGGTAGCAGGAAGAGCGATGAGCAGTTCTTC. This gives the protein CSVAGSRKSDEQFF.

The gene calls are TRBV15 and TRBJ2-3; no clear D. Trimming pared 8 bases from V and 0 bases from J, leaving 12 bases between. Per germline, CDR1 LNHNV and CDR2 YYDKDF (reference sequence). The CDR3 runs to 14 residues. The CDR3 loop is CATSRLGSTDTQYF. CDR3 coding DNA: TGTGCCACCTCCCGACTGGGAAGCACAGATACGCAGTATTTT.

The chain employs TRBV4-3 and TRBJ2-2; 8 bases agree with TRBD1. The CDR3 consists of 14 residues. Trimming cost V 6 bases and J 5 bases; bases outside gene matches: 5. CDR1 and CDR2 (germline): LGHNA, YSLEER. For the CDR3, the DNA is TGCGCCAGCAGACCTACAGGGGGGACCGGGGAGCTGTTTTTT. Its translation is CASRPTGGTGELFF.

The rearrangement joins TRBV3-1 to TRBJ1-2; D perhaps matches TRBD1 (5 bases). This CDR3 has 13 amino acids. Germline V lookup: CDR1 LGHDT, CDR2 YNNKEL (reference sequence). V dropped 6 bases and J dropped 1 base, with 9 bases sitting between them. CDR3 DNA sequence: TGTGCCAGCAGGGGACGGATTAACTATGGCTACACCTTC. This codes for CASRGRINYGYTF.

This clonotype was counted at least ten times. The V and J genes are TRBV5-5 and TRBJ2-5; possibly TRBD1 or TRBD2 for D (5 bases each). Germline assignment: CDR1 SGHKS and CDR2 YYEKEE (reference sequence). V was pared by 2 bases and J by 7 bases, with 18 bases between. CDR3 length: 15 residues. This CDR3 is CASSFPQVGGGTQYF. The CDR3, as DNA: TGTGCCAGCAGCTTCCCACAGGTCGGTGGAGGGACCCAGTACTTC.

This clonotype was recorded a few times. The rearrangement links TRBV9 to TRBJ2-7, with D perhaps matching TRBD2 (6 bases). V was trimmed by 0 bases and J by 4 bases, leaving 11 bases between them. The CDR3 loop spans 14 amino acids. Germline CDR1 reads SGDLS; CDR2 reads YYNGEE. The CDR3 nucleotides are TGTGCCAGCAGCGTAGCGGTCGGGGGATACGAGCAGTACTTC. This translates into CASSVAVGGYEQYF.

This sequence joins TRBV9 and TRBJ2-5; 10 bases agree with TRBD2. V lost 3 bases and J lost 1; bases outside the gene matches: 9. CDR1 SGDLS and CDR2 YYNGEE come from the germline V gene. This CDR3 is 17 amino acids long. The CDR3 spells CASSAGTSVGFQETQYF. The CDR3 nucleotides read TGTGCCAGCAGCGCCGGGACTAGCGTGGGATTCCAAGAGACCCAGTACTTC.

CDR3 DNA sequence: TGCAGTGCTAGGCGGGACAGGAATACCTACGAGCAGTACTTC. Residues: CSARRDRNTYEQYF. V and J are TRBV20-1 and TRBJ2-7; TRBD1 agrees at 8 bases. The junction had 6 bases not matched to a gene; V was cut back by 3 bases and J by 2 bases. The CDR3 consists of 14 residues. CDR1 is DFQATT, CDR2 SNEGSKA, per germline (reference sequence).